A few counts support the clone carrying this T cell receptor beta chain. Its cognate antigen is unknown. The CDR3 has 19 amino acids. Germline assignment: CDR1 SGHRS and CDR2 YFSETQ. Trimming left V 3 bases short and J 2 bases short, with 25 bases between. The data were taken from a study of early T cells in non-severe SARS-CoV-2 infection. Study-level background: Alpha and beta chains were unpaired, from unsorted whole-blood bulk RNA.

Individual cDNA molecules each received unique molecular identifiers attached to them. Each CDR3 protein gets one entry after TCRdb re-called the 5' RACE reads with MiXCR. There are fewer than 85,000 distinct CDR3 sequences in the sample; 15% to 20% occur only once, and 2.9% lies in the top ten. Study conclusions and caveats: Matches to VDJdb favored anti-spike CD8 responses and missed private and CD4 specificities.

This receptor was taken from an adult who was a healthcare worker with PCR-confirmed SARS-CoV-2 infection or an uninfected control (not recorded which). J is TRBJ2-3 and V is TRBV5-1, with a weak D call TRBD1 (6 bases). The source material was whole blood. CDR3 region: CASSWVGPAQGLDTDTQYF. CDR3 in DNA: TGCGCCAGCAGCTGGGTGGGCCCGGCACAGGGATTGGACACAGATACGCAGTATTTT. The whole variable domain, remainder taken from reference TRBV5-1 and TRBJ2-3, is KAGVTQTPRYLIKTRGQQVTLSCSPISGHRSVSWYQQTPGQGLQFLFEYFSETQRNKGNFPGRFSGRQFSNSRSEMNVSTLELGDSALYLCASSWVGPAQGLDTDTQYFGPGTRLTVL.